This T cell receptor (beta chain) was retrieved from a study of OX40 agonist ivuxolimab in advanced cancers. This CDR3 has 16 residues. Trimming at V came to 5 bases and at J to 4 bases, leaving 12 bases not matched to a gene. The V gene's germline CDR1 is SGHAT and CDR2 FQDESV (reference sequence). Libraries were prepared by immunoSEQ multiplex PCR; TCRdb keeps only in-frame clonotypes and omits some of them. Of over 70,000 clones in the sample, about 88% were seen once. The J gene is TRBJ2-7, the V gene TRBV11-1; 9 nucleotides match TRBD2. The sample here was CD4+ or CD8+ T cells sorted from blood, taken in a trial of the OX40 agonist ivuxolimab. The TCR sequence derives from an adult with an advanced solid tumor such as melanoma, head and neck, liver or kidney cancer. CDR3 DNA: TGTGCCAGCAGCATACGGTCCCCTGCGGGGGGGTACGAGCAGTACTTC. Its translation is CASSIRSPAGGYEQYF. Combining the CDR3 with reference TRBV11-1 and TRBJ2-7 gives the whole variable domain EAEVAQSPRYKITEKSQAVAFWCDPISGHATLYWYRQILGQGPELLVQFQDESVVDDSQLPKDRFSAERLKGVDSTLKIQPAELGDSAMYLCASSIRSPAGGYEQYFGPGTRLTVT.